Listed below are T cell receptor beta chains from one sample, sequenced in a study of blood T cell repertoires in COVID-19. Profiled with immunoSEQ multiplex PCR; TCRdb holds only in-frame clones, not every one. The sample has roughly 35,000 clones, around 80% seen once. Material: peripheral blood. These receptors came from a man between 65 and 80 years old with acute or convalescent COVID-19. The CDR3 runs from the conserved cysteine through the conserved F or W. The D gene is left open where the match is weak. Not all rows give a size; the values are once, few, many and, for expanded clones, a class.

v_call,d_call,clone_size,j_call,cdr3_nt,cdr3_aa
TRBV5-1,TRBD1,.,TRBJ2-7,TGCGCCAGCAGCTCCGGGACAGGGAGCGACGAGCAGTACTTC,CASSSGTGSDEQYF
TRBV24-1,TRBD2,.,TRBJ2-1,TGTGCCACCAGTGATTTAAGGGGAGCGGGATTGGGAAATGAGCAGTTCTTC,CATSDLRGAGLGNEQFF
TRBV7-2,.,few,TRBJ1-2,TGTGCCAGCAGCCCTAATAACTATGGCTACACCTTC,CASSPNNYGYTF
TRBV20-1,.,.,TRBJ1-5,TGCAGTGCTAGTCAAGGACAGTTGCTCCATCAGCCCCAGCATTTT,CSASQGQLLHQPQHF
TRBV10-2,TRBD1,.,TRBJ1-2,TGCGCCAGCAGTGAGCCTAGGGGGCTCGATGGCTACACCTTC,CASSEPRGLDGYTF
TRBV9,.,.,TRBJ2-1,TGTGCCAGCAGCGTACAGGGTAAGGATGAGCAGTTCTTC,CASSVQGKDEQFF
TRBV4-3,.,.,TRBJ1-2,TGCGCCAGCAGCCAAGATAAACAGATCTTAGGCGGCTACACCTTC,CASSQDKQILGGYTF
TRBV7-9,TRBD2,.,TRBJ2-1,TGTGCCAGCAGCCCCGGGACTAGCGGGGTCGATGAGCAGTTCTTC,CASSPGTSGVDEQFF
TRBV5-6,.,.,TRBJ2-2,TGTGCCAGCAGCCGTGGACAGGGAGGGCCCGGGGAGCTGTTTTTT,CASSRGQGGPGELFF
TRBV7-9,.,.,TRBJ2-5,TGTGCCAGCAGCTCCAGGGGCCCAGGCCAGGAGACCCAGTACTTC,CASSSRGPGQETQYF
TRBV3-1/TRBV3-2,.,.,TRBJ2-1,TGTGCCAGCAGCCAAGATCCGCAGGGGTTAGGCAATGAGCAGTTCTTC,CASSQDPQGLGNEQFF
TRBV10-3,.,.,TRBJ1-2,TGTGCCATCAGTGAGCAGACATCTAACTATGGCTACACCTTC,CAISEQTSNYGYTF
TRBV7-2,.,.,TRBJ1-1,TGTGCCAGCAGCCGCATCGGCAGGGGCCGATCGTCAGGAGTAGAAGCTTTCTTT,CASSRIGRGRSSGVEAFF
TRBV7-9,.,.,TRBJ2-1,TGTGCCAGCAGCTTAGCGGGACTGGGGAATGAGCAGTTCTTC,CASSLAGLGNEQFF
TRBV5-1,TRBD2,.,TRBJ2-2,TGCGCCAGCAGCGGGGGACTAGCGGGAGCCGGCGGGGAGCTGTTTTTT,CASSGGLAGAGGELFF
TRBV9,TRBD1,.,TRBJ2-6,TGTGCCAGCAGCGCGAGACAGGGGGTGGTCGATGGGGCCAACGTCCTGACTTTC,CASSARQGVVDGANVLTF
TRBV25-1,.,few,TRBJ1-4,TGTGCCAGCAGTGAAGATCGGGGTTTAAATGAAAAACTGTTTTTT,CASSEDRGLNEKLFF
TRBV5-4,TRBD2,.,TRBJ2-5,TGTGCCAGCAGCTTTGTTCCGGGGACTAGCGGGACCAACACGCAGACCCAGTACTTC,CASSFVPGTSGTNTQTQYF
TRBV10-3,TRBD1,.,TRBJ1-1,TGTGCCATCAGTGAGTCCGGACAGGGGGGCACTGAAGCTTTCTTT,CAISESGQGGTEAFF
TRBV4-1,TRBD1,.,TRBJ2-1,TGCGCCAGCAGCCAAGATCCCCAGGGGGCATACAATGAGCAGTTCTTC,CASSQDPQGAYNEQFF
TRBV10-1,.,.,TRBJ2-4,TGCGCCAGCAGTGAGTCCGGGGGATTTGGATCCAAAAACATTCAGTACTTC,CASSESGGFGSKNIQYF
TRBV7-8,TRBD2,once,TRBJ2-7,TGTGCCAGCAACGACTGGGGACTAGCGGGACGCGAGCAGTACTTC,CASNDWGLAGREQYF
TRBV6-5,.,.,TRBJ2-2,TGTGCCAGCAGTCCGCCGGGGGGCGCCGGGGAGCTGTTTTTT,CASSPPGGAGELFF
TRBV9,TRBD1,.,TRBJ1-2,TGTGCCAGCGGCCGGAGGACAGGGGGGAACTATGGCTACACCTTC,CASGRRTGGNYGYTF
TRBV18,.,.,TRBJ2-3,TGTGCCAGCTCAGAAACTCAGGGAGATACGCAGTATTTT,CASSETQGDTQYF
TRBV12-5,TRBD2,few,TRBJ2-3,TGTGCTAGTTCCGCCGGATCTAGCGGTGGGACAGATACGCAGTATTTT,CASSAGSSGGTDTQYF
TRBV11-3,.,.,TRBJ2-5,TGTGCCAGCAGCTTAGATTCGGGGACACAAGAGACCCAGTACTTC,CASSLDSGTQETQYF
TRBV7-2,.,.,TRBJ2-5,TGTGCCAGCAGCGAGTGGGGGCAGAGACAAGAGACCCAGTACTTC,CASSEWGQRQETQYF
TRBV6-2/TRBV6-3,.,.,TRBJ2-7,TGTGCCAGCAGTTATCTGGCAGGGGTCTCCTACGAGCAGTACTTC,CASSYLAGVSYEQYF
TRBV27,.,.,TRBJ1-1,TGTGCCAGCAGGAAGGGGGGGGGATTGAGGAACACTGAAGCTTTCTTT,CASRKGGGLRNTEAFF
TRBV30,TRBD1,.,TRBJ1-1,TGTGCCTGGAGAAGGCCGGACAGGGGGGGAGCTTTCTTT,CAWRRPDRGGAFF
TRBV19,.,.,TRBJ2-6,TGTGCCAGTAGTATTCAAGGGGTTGGGGCCAACGTCCTGACTTTC,CASSIQGVGANVLTF
TRBV28,TRBD1,.,TRBJ1-5,TGTGCCAGCAGTAAAGGGGGCAGCAATCAGCCCCAGCATTTT,CASSKGGSNQPQHF
TRBV5-4,.,.,TRBJ2-2,TGTGCCAGCAGCTTGGTCGAGCCCGGGGAGCTGTTTTTT,CASSLVEPGELFF
TRBV11-3,.,few,TRBJ1-1,TGTGCCAGCAGCCCCCTTCGGGGAAACTTGAACACTGAAGCTTTCTTT,CASSPLRGNLNTEAFF
TRBV12-5,.,.,TRBJ1-5,TGTGCTAGTGGTTTGATGCAGGCTTATAGCAATCAGCCCCAGCATTTT,CASGLMQAYSNQPQHF
TRBV6-5,.,.,TRBJ1-6,TGTGCCAGCAGTTACTCGAGGTTATATAATTCACCCCTCCACTTT,CASSYSRLYNSPLHF
TRBV28,.,.,TRBJ2-1,TGTGCCAGCACGGGCTACAATGAGCAGTTCTTC,CASTGYNEQFF
TRBV15,TRBD1,.,TRBJ1-4,TGTGCCACCAGGAGAGAAGGGGGCACAACTAATGAAAAACTGTTTTTT,CATRREGGTTNEKLFF
TRBV30,.,.,TRBJ2-7,TGTGCCTGTCGGCAGGGTACCTACGAGCAGTACTTC,CACRQGTYEQYF